The clone carrying this TCR beta chain appeared a few times. The CDR3 contains 14 residues. V lost 3 bases, J lost 4 bases, and 10 bases lay in between. Looked up from germline, CDR1 is GTSNPN and CDR2 is SVGIG (reference sequence). This specimen belongs to a study of T-cell reconstitution after alpha-beta-depleted transplantation in children. Construction of the TCRbeta library involved unique molecular identifiers. TCRdb analysed the PCR reads with MiXCR anew, one entry per CDR3 protein. The sample includes some 240,000 distinct CDR3 sequences, 9% to 10% of them seen just once. The J gene is TRBJ2-6, the V gene TRBV30; possible D gene TRBD1, 5 bases. This TCR came from a human donor who donated a stem cell graft to a child with SCID. The source material was PBMCs from the stem cell graft donor, sampled from the stem cell graft. The CDR3 loop is CAWSAGSGANVLTF. The CDR3 nucleotides read TGTGCCTGGAGCGCAGGGTCAGGGGCCAACGTCCTGACTTTC.